A selection of T cell receptor beta chains follows, all from one sample in a study of T cell repertoires in cytomegalovirus infection. TCRdb independently ran MiXCR on the reads; one entry per CDR3 protein. The sample holds hundreds of thousands of distinct CDR3 sequences, 9.6% seen once. Sequencing was done on a sample of PBMCs. The receptors shown here come from a human donor in good health (CMV status not recorded). Some clones in this sample may be carry-over from other donors' samples. The CDR3 runs from the conserved cysteine through the conserved F or W. D genes are given only for firm matches. Some rows have no size entry. The others give once, few or many, or a class for an expanded clone.

v_call	clone_size	d_call	j_call	cdr3_aa	cdr3_nt
TRBV3-1	.	TRBD1	TRBJ1-5	CASSQGTGDPPQHF	TGTGCCAGCAGCCAAGGGACAGGGGACCCGCCCCAGCATTTT
TRBV6-2/TRBV6-3	many	.	TRBJ2-3	CASSRGINTDTQYF	TGTGCCAGCAGTAGGGGGATCAATACAGATACGCAGTATTTT
TRBV29-1	.	.	TRBJ1-5	CSVGGQPQHF	TGCAGCGTTGGGGGGCAGCCCCAGCATTTT
TRBV6-5	many	.	TRBJ2-1	CASSRYREYNEQFF	TGTGCCAGCAGCCGATACCGGGAATACAATGAGCAGTTCTTC
TRBV20-1	.	TRBD1	TRBJ2-7	CSADGTGDSYEQYF	TGCAGTGCGGACGGGACAGGCGACTCCTACGAGCAGTACTTC
TRBV6-2/TRBV6-3	many	.	TRBJ2-6	CASEDHSGANVLTF	TGTGCCAGCGAAGATCACTCTGGGGCCAACGTCCTGACTTTC
TRBV20-1	few	.	TRBJ2-1	CSARDGSSPGGEQFF	TGCAGTGCTAGAGATGGGTCTAGCCCCGGGGGTGAGCAGTTCTTC
TRBV5-6	many	.	TRBJ2-2	CASSSYRLGDTGELFF	TGTGCCAGCAGCTCATACAGGTTAGGTGACACCGGGGAGCTGTTTTTT
TRBV7-2	many	.	TRBJ2-3	CASSHRDGESNTQYF	TGTGCCAGCAGCCACCGGGATGGTGAAAGTAATACGCAGTATTTT
TRBV28	many	.	TRBJ2-3	CASSLAADTQYF	TGTGCCAGCAGTTTAGCAGCAGATACGCAGTATTTT
TRBV25-1	many	TRBD2	TRBJ2-2	CASKAGGSPGELFF	TGTGCCAGCAAAGCGGGGGGATCTCCCGGGGAGCTGTTTTTT
TRBV20-1	few	TRBD1	TRBJ2-2	CSARDNGQGTGELFF	TGCAGTGCTAGAGATAACGGACAGGGGACCGGGGAGCTGTTTTTT
TRBV25-1	many	.	TRBJ2-2	CASSEGYTGELFF	TGTGCCAGCAGTGAAGGGTACACCGGGGAGCTGTTTTTT
TRBV18	many	TRBD2	TRBJ2-1	CASSPPKAGGVNEQFF	TGTGCCAGCTCACCACCGAAGGCGGGGGGGGTCAATGAGCAGTTCTTC
TRBV20-1	once	.	TRBJ1-6	CSASELSSYNSPLHF	TGCAGTGCTAGTGAACTTAGCTCCTATAATTCACCCCTCCACTTT
TRBV2	.	.	TRBJ2-1	CASGDQGFKQFF	TGTGCCAGCGGGGACCAGGGTTTTAAGCAGTTCTTC
TRBV20-1	few	.	TRBJ1-5	CSARGGTSNQPQHF	TGCAGTGCTAGAGGGGGTACGAGCAATCAGCCCCAGCATTTT
TRBV10-3	.	.	TRBJ1-2	CAISETLGPRGGYTF	TGTGCCATCAGTGAGACCCTGGGGCCGAGGGGAGGCTACACCTTC
TRBV9	.	.	TRBJ2-1	CASSVGGQENYNEQFF	TGTGCCAGCAGCGTAGGAGGGCAGGAGAACTACAATGAGCAGTTCTTC
TRBV3-1	.	.	TRBJ1-2	CASSRGSFRGGYGYTF	TGTGCCAGCAGCCGAGGATCCTTTCGAGGGGGCTATGGCTACACCTTC
TRBV28	many	TRBD1	TRBJ1-2	CASSDRGPTYGYTF	TGTGCCAGCAGCGACAGGGGGCCTACCTATGGCTACACCTTC
TRBV6-6	many	.	TRBJ1-2	CASSYFGGESGYTF	TGTGCCAGCAGTTATTTTGGGGGCGAGAGTGGCTACACCTTC
TRBV7-8	many	TRBD1	TRBJ2-5	CASSISPGQGETQYF	TGTGCCAGCAGCATTAGCCCTGGACAGGGTGAGACCCAGTACTTC
TRBV19	many	.	TRBJ2-1	CASSTGRNNEQFF	TGTGCCAGTAGTACCGGGCGGAACAATGAGCAGTTCTTC
TRBV29-1	many	TRBD1	TRBJ1-1	CSVNAPGGGTEAFF	TGCAGCGTCAACGCCCCAGGGGGAGGGACTGAAGCTTTCTTT
TRBV9	few	.	TRBJ2-1	CASGGHEQFF	TGTGCCAGCGGGGGGCATGAGCAGTTCTTC
TRBV7-2	many	.	TRBJ1-1	CASSLARGRFSNTEAFF	TGTGCCAGCAGCTTAGCCCGGGGGAGATTTTCGAACACTGAAGCTTTCTTT
TRBV7-9	many	TRBD1	TRBJ2-1	CAGRDRGPVGANEQFF	TGTGCCGGACGGGACAGGGGGCCGGTAGGGGCCAATGAGCAGTTCTTC
TRBV6-5	many	TRBD2	TRBJ2-3	CASSPGLAGTNTDTQYF	TGTGCCAGCAGCCCGGGACTAGCGGGGACAAACACAGATACGCAGTATTTT
TRBV6-6	.	.	TRBJ1-2	CASSDHSYGYTF	TGTGCCAGCAGTGACCACAGCTATGGCTACACCTTC
TRBV6-6	many	.	TRBJ1-2	CASSLAEGYGYTF	TGTGCCAGCAGTCTAGCCGAGGGGTATGGCTACACCTTC
TRBV6-5	.	.	TRBJ2-3	CASRAIGFDTQYF	TGTGCCAGCAGAGCCATCGGATTCGATACGCAGTATTTT